One sample yielded the 12 T cell receptor beta chains listed below, sequenced in a study of Graves' ophthalmopathy and Graves' hyperthyroidism. Transcripts of RNA were the source for amplifying TCR beta CDR3 regions. RT-PCR in the first round used HTBI primers; a second-round multiplex PCR followed. One entry per CDR3 protein results from TCRdb running MiXCR on the multiplex PCR reads. The table lists about 210,000 distinct CDR3 sequences, 25% to 35% of them singletons. Sequences were obtained from peripheral blood. Receptors originate from a man between 45 and 60 years old with Graves' ophthalmopathy.

V gene TRBV11-3 combines with J gene TRBJ2-5; TRBD2 matches 7 bases. CDR3 length: 16 residues. V shed 2 bases and J 0 bases; nucleotides not matched to a gene: 6. Germline V gene sequence: CDR1 SGHNT, CDR2 YENEEA. CDR3 residues: CASSLRIAGYQETQYF. The CDR3 DNA reads as TGTGCCAGCAGCTTACGGATAGCGGGCTACCAAGAGACCCAGTACTTC. The full variable domain, with the rest looked up from reference TRBV11-3 and TRBJ2-5, is EAGVVQSPRYKIIEKKQPVAFWCNPISGHNTLYWYLQNLGQGPELLIRYENEEAVDDSQLPKDRFSAERLKGVDSTLKIQPAELGDSAVYLCASSLRIAGYQETQYFGPGTRLLVL.

This clonotype was found many times. The chain carries TRBV10-2 and TRBJ2-7; D not resolved. Germline V gene data show CDR1 as WSHSY and CDR2 as SAAADI. There are 12 residues in the CDR3. V dropped 7 bases and J dropped 2 bases, with 9 bases sitting between them. In DNA, the CDR3 is TGCGCCAGCATGCTTGGGGCCTACGAGCAGTACTTC. Translating it yields CASMLGAYEQYF.

This clonotype was observed at least ten times. The V and J genes are TRBV29-1 and TRBJ1-2; possibly TRBD1 for D (6 bases). The V and J ends lost 1 base and 0 bases respectively, with 24 bases between them. Germline CDR1 and CDR2: SQVTM and ANQGSEA. The CDR3 is 19 residues long. DNA of the CDR3: TGCAGCGTTGAAGGTCTGAAGGACAGCAGGGGACGAGCTAACTATGGCTACACCTTC. Protein product: CSVEGLKDSRGRANYGYTF. The whole variable domain, remainder taken from reference TRBV29-1 and TRBJ1-2, is SAVISQKPSRDICQRGTSLTIQCQVDSQVTMMFWYRQQPGQSLTLIATANQGSEATYESGFVIDKFPISRPNLTFSTLTVSNMSPEDSSIYLCSVEGLKDSRGRANYGYTFGSGTRLTVV.

This chain joins TRBV6-1 and TRBJ2-4, with D maybe TRBD1 (6 bases). The CDR3 covers 14 residues. Trimming shortened V by 2 bases and J by 4 bases, and 9 bases separated the two germline ends. Per the germline V gene, CDR1 is MNHNS and CDR2 is SASEGT. The CDR3 sequence: CASSEYRDKNIQYF. For the CDR3, the DNA is TGTGCCAGCAGTGAATACAGGGATAAAAACATTCAGTACTTC.

The V and J genes are TRBV15 and TRBJ2-7; 8 bases match TRBD1. CDR3 length: 16 residues. V dropped 0 bases and J dropped 3; count of bases not matched to a gene: 7. The V gene's germline CDR1 is LNHNV and CDR2 YYDKDF (reference sequence). The CDR3 DNA is TGTGCCACCAGCAGAGATGACCTAGGACAGGGCTACGAGCAGTACTTC. This sequence encodes CATSRDDLGQGYEQYF.

In its sample, this clonotype was seen many times. Compared with germline, one end of the junction differs, possibly owing to a read error. The gene calls are TRBV11-1 and TRBJ2-5, with TRBD2 matching over 11 bases. Germline CDR1 SGHAT, CDR2 FQDESV (reference sequence). The CDR3 loop spans 17 amino acids. The CDR3 DNA sequence: TGTGCCAACAGCTTAGCCAGGGGACTAGCGGCACAAGAGACCCAGTACTTC. Residues: CANSLARGLAAQETQYF.

This clonotype was seen ten or more times. CDR3 sequence (DNA): TGTGCCAGCAGCTTGCTGAGCGGGAGGATCCAAGAGACCCAGTACTTC. Encoded protein: CASSLLSGRIQETQYF. The V gene is TRBV5-6, the J gene TRBJ2-5; 9 positions match TRBD2. The CDR3 runs 16 residues. Germline V CDR1 and CDR2: SGHDT, YYEEEE. V was clipped by 1 base and J by 1 base; unmatched bases: 5.

Ten or more counts support this clonotype. The J gene is TRBJ1-1, the V gene TRBV20-1, with D perhaps TRBD1 (6 bases). Germline V CDR1 and CDR2: DFQATT, SNEGSKA (reference sequence). V gave up 7 bases and J gave up 0 bases, with 12 bases separating them. This CDR3 spans 13 amino acids. The CDR3 sequence is CSVTAGVNTEAFF. CDR3 coding DNA: TGCAGTGTTACGGCAGGGGTGAACACTGAAGCTTTCTTT.

This clonotype was picked up many times. The chain couples TRBV28 to TRBJ2-5; weak D call: TRBD2 (6 bases). CDR3 size: 14 residues. The V end was cut by 6 bases, the J end by 7 bases, with 18 bases between. Germline loops: CDR1 MDHEN, CDR2 SYDVKM. The CDR3: CASRQGSEEGTQYF. The CDR3 DNA follows: TGTGCCAGCAGGCAGGGCTCAGAGGAGGGGACCCAGTACTTC.

There are a few counts of this clonotype. This rearrangement joins TRBV7-2 to TRBJ2-7; D gene ambiguous. This CDR3 has 15 residues. Trimming cost V 5 bases and J 6 bases, with 20 bases left between them. Germline CDR1 and CDR2: SGHTA and FQGNSA. In nucleotides, the CDR3 is TGTGCCAGCAGCCCTAAATCAGGTGGAGTGGGCGAGCAGTACTTC. It encodes CASSPKSGGVGEQYF.

Ten or more counts support this clonotype. The chain employs TRBV27 and TRBJ1-2, with TRBD1 as a possible D gene (6 bases). There are 14 residues in the CDR3. The V end was cut by 2 bases, the J end by 4 bases, with 11 bases between. Germline values: CDR1 MNHEY, CDR2 SMNVEV (reference sequence). CDR3 sequence reads: CASSLGGRTYGYTF. The CDR3 bases are TGTGCCAGCAGTTTAGGGGGGCGGACCTATGGCTACACCTTC.

This clonotype was picked up one time. The rearrangement links TRBV3-1 to TRBJ2-7; the D is unclear. Germline CDR1 and CDR2: LGHDT and YNNKEL (reference sequence). CDR3 length equals 13 residues. Trimming removed 1 base at V and 4 bases at J, with 8 bases between. The DNA for the CDR3 is TGTGCCAGCAGCCAAGGGGGTGTTTACGAGCAGTACTTC. Residues: CASSQGGVYEQYF.